The 27 T cell receptor beta chains presented below share a single source sample, sequenced in a study of CD8+ T cells in alopecia areata. Treatment given: oral pan-JAK inhibitor, 5-10 mg twice daily. Sequencing relied on a cDNA template that was reverse transcribed from extracted RNA. Method: immunoSEQ multiplex PCR; TCRdb's copy keeps in-frame clones and lacks some. The repertoire includes 150,000 to 200,000 clones, roughly 60% of them detected once, and over 1% sits in the top ten. Sequencing was performed on CD4+ T cells sorted from blood, taken at week 24, from a patient treated with tofacitinib. The origin of the receptors is a human donor with alopecia areata.

This chain connects TRBV18 to TRBJ2-3; D is possibly TRBD2 (6 bases). Germline loops: CDR1 KGHSH, CDR2 LQKENI. The V end lost 0 bases, the J end lost 5 bases, and 6 bases lay between the germline ends. The CDR3 length is 13 residues. In nucleotides, the CDR3 is TGTGCCAGCTCACCACCGGGAGGAGATACGCAGTATTTT. It specifies CASSPPGGDTQYF. Full variable domain (outside the CDR3, taken from reference TRBV18 and TRBJ2-3): NAGVMQNPRHLVRRRGQEARLRCSPMKGHSHVYWYRQLPEEGLKFMVYLQKENIIDESGMPKERFSAEFPKEGPSILRIQQVVRGDSAAYFCASSPPGGDTQYFGPGTRLTVL.

This chain connects TRBV7-2 to TRBJ2-7; 12 positions agree with TRBD1. This CDR3 has 15 amino acids. The trim removed 5 bases at V and 7 bases at J, leaving 9 bases unmatched. Germline values: CDR1 SGHTA, CDR2 FQGNSA. This CDR3 is CASSGPGQGAGEQYF. CDR3 coding DNA: TGTGCCAGCAGCGGGCCGGGACAGGGGGCAGGAGAGCAGTACTTC.

V is TRBV29-1 and J is TRBJ1-1; D call uncertain. The CDR3 sequence is 11 residues long. Trimming removed 6 bases at V and 3 bases at J, with 8 bases between. Germline lookup yields CDR1 SQVTM and CDR2 ANQGSEA. The CDR3 here is CSVAGDTEAFF. DNA for the CDR3: TGCAGCGTGGCCGGGGACACTGAAGCTTTCTTT.

This clone showed up just a few times. The gene calls are TRBV4-1 and TRBJ2-7; D uncertain. Germline V gene data show CDR1 as MGHRA and CDR2 as YSYEKL. The CDR3 spans 15 residues. V dropped 1 base and J dropped 3 bases, with 13 bases sitting between them. The CDR3 spells CASSQVEEPVYEQYF. In DNA form, the CDR3 reads TGCGCCAGCAGCCAAGTAGAGGAACCTGTCTACGAGCAGTACTTC.

The chain recombines TRBV9 with TRBJ2-3; D remains unclear. The CDR3 totals 12 residues. Germline loops: CDR1 SGDLS, CDR2 YYNGEE. With 4 bases removed from V and 7 bases from J, the gap between germline ends came to 10 bases. The CDR3 nucleotides are TGTGCCAGCAGCAAGAGATCGAATACGCAGTATTTT. Translating gives CASSKRSNTQYF.

V usage is TRBV30 and J usage is TRBJ1-6, with D uncertain. Germline V CDR1 and CDR2: GTSNPN, SVGIG (reference sequence). This CDR3 contains 14 residues. The V end was cut by 0 bases, the J end by 7 bases, with 10 bases between. The CDR3 nucleotides read TGTGCCTGGAGTGTTGGTCGGGAGAATTCACCCCTCCACTTT. Encoded protein: CAWSVGRENSPLHF. Drawing the rest from reference TRBV30 and TRBJ1-6, the complete variable domain is SQTIHQWPATLVQPVGSPLSLECTVEGTSNPNLYWYRQAAGRGLQLLFYSVGIGQISSEVPQNLSASRPQDRQFILSSKKLLLSDSGFYLCAWSVGRENSPLHFGNGTRLTVT.

The rearrangement joins TRBV7-9 to TRBJ1-1; 8 bases are a match to TRBD1. The CDR3 loop spans 15 amino acids. Looked up from germline, CDR1 is SEHNR and CDR2 is FQNEAQ (reference sequence). J gave up 6 bases and V 5 bases, and 11 bases lay outside the gene matches. The CDR3 DNA reads as TGTGCCAGCAGCGGACCAGGACAGGGATCCCCTGAAGCTTTCTTT. The encoded protein is CASSGPGQGSPEAFF.

The chain combines TRBV10-3 with TRBJ2-1; the match to TRBD2 covers 12 bases. With 4 bases clipped from V and 4 bases from J, the junction kept 8 bases outside the gene matches. Per the germline V gene, CDR1 is ENHRY and CDR2 is SYGVKD. This CDR3 comprises 17 residues. The CDR3 sequence: CAISGPSGGARYNEQFF. The CDR3 DNA reads TGTGCCATCAGTGGGCCTAGCGGGGGGGCCAGGTACAATGAGCAGTTCTTC.

The sample holds a few counts of this clone. The chain employs TRBV6-5 and TRBJ2-3, with TRBD2 identical over 9 bases. The germline gives CDR1 MNHEY, CDR2 SVGAGI. This CDR3 has 14 amino acids. The V gene end was trimmed by 7 bases and the J gene end by 4 bases; junction bases not matched to a gene: 6. The CDR3 DNA sequence: TGTGCCAGCATGGATAGCGGGGGCCCAGATACGCAGTATTTT. It translates to CASMDSGGPDTQYF.

V gene TRBV5-4 combines with J gene TRBJ1-2, with D maybe TRBD1 (6 bases). Germline-derived CDR1 and CDR2 are SGHNT and YYREEE (reference sequence). The CDR3 consists of 14 residues. Trimming shortened V by 4 bases and J by 7 bases, and 17 bases separated the two germline ends. In nucleotides, the CDR3 is TGTGCCAGCAGCCTCGTCGGGGGGCGAGGTGGCTACACCTTC. Its protein product is CASSLVGGRGGYTF.

As regards this clone: This CDR3 is also generated by other DNA sequences in the sample. The genes are TRBV29-1 and TRBJ1-5; 7 bases are shared with TRBD1. V lost 4 bases, J lost 4 bases, and 1 base stayed unmatched. In germline, CDR1 is SQVTM, CDR2 ANQGSEA. The CDR3 covers 12 residues. The CDR3 sequence is CSVGGQNQPQHF. In nucleotides, the CDR3 is TGCAGCGTTGGGGGACAGAATCAGCCCCAGCATTTT.

The rearrangement joins TRBV2 to TRBJ2-7, with D perhaps matching TRBD1 or TRBD2 (5 bases each). Germline V gene sequence: CDR1 SNHLY, CDR2 FYNNEI. With 8 bases removed from V and 1 base from J, the gap between germline ends came to 15 bases. The CDR3 runs to 14 residues. The CDR3 loop reads CASLDQRGSYEQYF. As DNA, the CDR3 is TGTGCCAGCCTCGACCAGAGGGGATCCTACGAGCAGTACTTC.

This sequence joins TRBV6-5 and TRBJ1-1; 8 bases agree with TRBD1. The CDR3 consists of 12 residues. V trimming: 5 bases; J trimming: 6 bases; junction bases outside the gene matches: 2. Germline V gene sequence: CDR1 MNHEY, CDR2 SVGAGI. The CDR3 sequence: CASSPGQAEAFF. CDR3 nucleotide sequence: TGTGCCAGCAGTCCGGGACAGGCTGAAGCTTTCTTT.

This clone was detected a few times. The chain uses TRBV4-3 and TRBJ1-1; D is unclear. V lost 2 bases and J 3 bases, leaving 10 bases between the germline ends. CDR1 is LGHNA, CDR2 YSLEER, per germline. This CDR3 spans 14 amino acids. The CDR3 here is CASSQRTRDTEAFF. The CDR3 DNA reads TGCGCCAGCAGCCAAAGAACGAGGGACACTGAAGCTTTCTTT.

This clone was seen only once. The chain recombines TRBV29-1 with TRBJ2-2; maybe TRBD1 (6 bases). Between the trimmed V and J ends, which lost 6 bases and 0 bases, there was a span of 14 bases. Germline values: CDR1 SQVTM, CDR2 ANQGSEA. The CDR3 is 15 amino acids. CDR3 region: CSVQTGSSNTGELFF. The CDR3 DNA reads TGCAGCGTACAAACAGGGAGCTCGAACACCGGGGAGCTGTTTTTT.

This sequence joins TRBV6-1 and TRBJ2-3, with D uncertain. Germline CDR1 is MNHNS and CDR2 is SASEGT. This CDR3 comprises 13 residues. Deletions cut 5 bases from V and 10 bases from J, with 16 bases between. The CDR3 bases are TGTGCCAGCAGTCCTAGTCCCCTACCCCCGCAGTATTTT. Protein sequence: CASSPSPLPPQYF.

This chain connects TRBV23-1 to TRBJ1-1; possible D gene TRBD1, 5 bases. TRBV23-1 is an ORF, and what it does is uncertain. Trimming cost V 8 bases and J 3 bases, with 16 bases left between them. The CDR3 covers 14 residues. CDR3 protein: CASPDSGEDTEAFF. CDR3 coding DNA: TGCGCCAGCCCGGACTCGGGGGAGGACACTGAAGCTTTCTTT.

The chain has TRBV5-6 and TRBJ1-1, with a weak D call TRBD1 (5 bases). Germline assignment: CDR1 SGHDT and CDR2 YYEEEE. V gave up 4 bases and J gave up 3 bases, with 13 bases separating them. The CDR3 runs to 14 residues. CDR3 coding DNA: TGTGCCAGCAGCCTGAATGGGGCACACACTGAAGCTTTCTTT. Its translation is CASSLNGAHTEAFF. Filled out from reference TRBV5-6 and TRBJ1-1, the complete variable domain reads DAGVTQSPTHLIKTRGQQVTLRCSPKSGHDTVSWYQQALGQGPQFIFQYYEEEERQRGNFPDRFSGHQFPNYSSELNVNALLLGDSALYLCASSLNGAHTEAFFGQGTRLTVV.

Concerning this clone itself: At one of its ends the junction is not consistent with the germline gene, which may arise from a read error. This sequence joins TRBV30 and TRBJ2-6; no definite D call. The CDR3 runs 14 residues. Germline lookup yields CDR1 GTSNPN and CDR2 SVGIG (reference sequence). The CDR3 nucleotides are TGTGCCTGGGGTGTGGGCTCTGGGGCCAACGTCCTGACTTTC. Translation: CAWGVGSGANVLTF.

This chain joins TRBV29-1 and TRBJ1-1; weak D call: TRBD1 (5 bases). Germline CDR1 is SQVTM and CDR2 is ANQGSEA. V was cut by 4 bases and J by 4 bases, with 13 bases left in between. CDR3 length: 13 residues. The DNA of the CDR3 is TGCAGCGTTGGGGAGGGGCTTGTCACTGAAGCTTTCTTT. Its translation is CSVGEGLVTEAFF. The full variable domain, completed using reference TRBV29-1 and TRBJ1-1, is SAVISQKPSRDICQRGTSLTIQCQVDSQVTMMFWYRQQPGQSLTLIATANQGSEATYESGFVIDKFPISRPNLTFSTLTVSNMSPEDSSIYLCSVGEGLVTEAFFGQGTRLTVV.

This clone occurred a few times. The rearrangement links TRBV10-3 to TRBJ1-4, with 11 bases matching TRBD1. The CDR3 sequence is 15 residues long. The V gene's germline CDR1 is ENHRY and CDR2 SYGVKD. V gave up 3 bases and J gave up 7 bases; unmatched junction bases: 4. DNA of the CDR3: TGTGCCATCAGTGACTCCGGACAGGGGGCTGAAAAACTGTTTTTT. Protein product: CAISDSGQGAEKLFF.

The chain employs TRBV29-1 and TRBJ1-4; a weak D match, TRBD1 (5 bases). The CDR3 consists of 14 residues. The ends were cut back, 3 bases at V and 7 bases at J, with 15 bases in the middle. CDR1 is SQVTM and CDR2 is ANQGSEA in the germline V gene. CDR3: CSVESGKGSEKLFF. The CDR3 nucleotides are TGCAGCGTTGAGAGCGGGAAGGGGAGTGAAAAACTGTTTTTT.

The J gene is TRBJ2-2, the V gene TRBV29-1; 9 bases are a match to TRBD2. V was pared by 8 bases and J by 6 bases, with 19 bases of the junction left unmatched. Per the germline V gene, CDR1 is SQVTM and CDR2 is ANQGSEA. The CDR3 contains 17 residues. CDR3 in amino acids: CSPPGSCGGGSAGELFF. CDR3 in DNA: TGCAGCCCCCCTGGTTCTTGCGGGGGGGGGTCAGCCGGGGAGCTGTTTTTT.

A word on this clone: Other DNA sequences from this sample encode an identical CDR3 as well. This sequence joins TRBV29-1 and TRBJ2-2; D not resolved. Germline CDR1 reads SQVTM; CDR2 reads ANQGSEA. Trimming shortened V by 4 bases and J by 6 bases, and 6 bases separated the two germline ends. The CDR3 covers 11 residues. The chain's CDR3 is CSVGGAGELFF. The CDR3 nucleotides read TGCAGCGTTGGTGGGGCCGGGGAGCTGTTTTTT.

The chain recombines TRBV2 with TRBJ2-7, with D possibly being TRBD2 (5 bases). V lost 3 bases and J lost 9, with 12 bases in between. Per the germline V gene, CDR1 is SNHLY and CDR2 is FYNNEI. The CDR3 consists of 12 residues. The CDR3 here is CASSEERAGQYF. In DNA, the CDR3 is TGTGCCAGCAGTGAGGAGAGGGCAGGGCAGTACTTC.

This clone is medium-sized in the sample. The chain links TRBV11-2 to TRBJ2-3, with D unclear. From germline, CDR1 is SGHAT and CDR2 FQNNGV. The CDR3 spans 15 residues. The V and J ends lost 1 base and 0 bases respectively, with 8 bases between them. In DNA form, the CDR3 reads TGTGCCAGCAGCTTAGCACGGGTGAGCACAGATACGCAGTATTTT. Translating gives CASSLARVSTDTQYF.

The rearrangement links TRBV6-5 to TRBJ2-7; 10 nucleotides agree with TRBD2. Germline loops: CDR1 MNHEY, CDR2 SVGAGI. The V and J ends lost 6 bases and 3 bases, in that order; junction bases with no gene match: 2. CDR3 length: 13 residues. The CDR3, as DNA: TGTGCCAGCAGAAGACTAGCGGGCTACGAGCAGTACTTC. Translation: CASRRLAGYEQYF.